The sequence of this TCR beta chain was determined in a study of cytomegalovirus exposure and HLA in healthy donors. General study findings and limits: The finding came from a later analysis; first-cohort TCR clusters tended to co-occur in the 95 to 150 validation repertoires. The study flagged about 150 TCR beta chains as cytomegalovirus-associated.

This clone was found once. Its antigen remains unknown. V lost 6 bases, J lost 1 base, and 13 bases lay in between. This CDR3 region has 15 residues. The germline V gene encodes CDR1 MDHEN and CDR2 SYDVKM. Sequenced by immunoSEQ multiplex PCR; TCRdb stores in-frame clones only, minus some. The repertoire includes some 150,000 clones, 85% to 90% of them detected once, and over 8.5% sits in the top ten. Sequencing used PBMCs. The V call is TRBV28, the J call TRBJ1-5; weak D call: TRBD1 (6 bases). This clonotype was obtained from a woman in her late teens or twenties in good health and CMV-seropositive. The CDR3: CASRDSSRSNQPQHF. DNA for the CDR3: TGTGCCAGCAGGGACAGTTCCAGGAGCAATCAGCCCCAGCATTTT.